The rows below give T cell receptor beta chains drawn from one sample of a study of blood T cell repertoires in COVID-19. Here immunoSEQ multiplex PCR was the method, and the copy in TCRdb shows in-frame clones only, minus some. The sample yields 200,000 to 250,000 clones, under 90% seen once. What was sequenced was peripheral blood. Every receptor here comes from a man younger than 45 with active or convalescent COVID-19. The CDR3 runs from the conserved cysteine through the conserved F or W. The order of the fields is CDR3 length, clone size, V gene, D gene, J gene, CDR3 protein, CDR3 DNA. The D gene is left open where the match is weak. The listing skips clone size in some rows; elsewhere it reads once, few, many or a size class.

13	NA	TRBV6-6	TRBD2	TRBJ2-5	CASSYSGGKTQYF	TGTGCCAGCAGTTACTCGGGGGGGAAGACCCAGTACTTC
14	NA	TRBV5-1	TRBD1	TRBJ1-1	CASSHTGVNTEAFF	TGCGCCAGCAGCCATACAGGGGTGAACACTGAAGCTTTCTTT
16	NA	TRBV2	TRBD1	TRBJ1-2	CASSDFGGQGNYGYTF	TGTGCCAGCAGTGATTTTGGGGGACAGGGGAACTATGGCTACACCTTC
14	NA	TRBV28	TRBD1	TRBJ1-1	CASAAGTVNTEAFF	TGTGCCAGCGCCGCCGGGACAGTGAACACTGAAGCTTTCTTT
18	NA	TRBV4-1	NA	TRBJ1-3	CASSQDSQETASGNTIYF	TGCGCCAGCAGCCAAGATTCCCAGGAAACCGCCTCTGGAAACACCATATATTTT
13	NA	TRBV10-3	NA	TRBJ2-1	CAISESARGEQFF	TGTGCCATCAGTGAGTCTGCTAGGGGTGAGCAGTTCTTC
16	once	TRBV5-6	NA	TRBJ2-5	CASSPRRGGNQETQYF	TGTGCCAGCAGCCCCCGACGGGGCGGGAACCAAGAGACCCAGTACTTC
15	NA	TRBV18	NA	TRBJ2-2	CASSPKGENTGELFF	TGTGCCAGCTCGCCAAAGGGAGAAAACACCGGGGAGCTGTTTTTT
18	NA	TRBV4-3	TRBD2	TRBJ2-1	CASSQDPPGLVGGDEQFF	TGCGCCAGCAGCCAAGATCCACCGGGACTAGTTGGAGGCGATGAGCAGTTCTTC
11	NA	TRBV10-3	NA	TRBJ1-2	CAIGGSYGYTF	TGTGCCATCGGCGGCAGCTATGGCTACACCTTC
14	NA	TRBV5-1	NA	TRBJ2-5	CASSLGTEGETQYF	TGCGCCAGCAGCTTGGGGACAGAGGGGGAGACCCAGTACTTC
16	NA	TRBV24-1	TRBD1	TRBJ1-4	CATSDATGGMDEKLFF	TGTGCCACCAGTGATGCCACAGGGGGCATGGATGAAAAACTGTTTTTT
13	NA	TRBV10-3	NA	TRBJ2-7	CAISDRESYEQYF	TGTGCCATCAGTGACAGGGAATCCTACGAGCAGTACTTC
16	NA	TRBV24-1	NA	TRBJ1-4	CATSDYQQGPYEKLFF	TGTGCCACCAGTGATTACCAACAGGGCCCCTATGAAAAACTGTTTTTT
15	NA	TRBV19	TRBD1	TRBJ2-2	CASSHRDRSTGELFF	TGTGCCAGTAGTCACCGGGACAGGAGTACCGGGGAGCTGTTTTTT
15	NA	TRBV3-1/TRBV3-2	NA	TRBJ1-2	CASSQGTGPNYGYTF	TGTGCCAGCAGCCAAGGTACAGGGCCCAACTATGGCTACACCTTC
14	NA	TRBV15	TRBD2	TRBJ2-5	CATSRDRGEETQYF	TGTGCCACCAGCAGAGATCGGGGGGAAGAGACCCAGTACTTC
13	NA	TRBV12-3/TRBV12-4	TRBD1	TRBJ2-2	CARRTGRTGELFF	TGTGCCAGAAGGACAGGGCGGACCGGGGAGCTGTTTTTT
17	NA	TRBV27	TRBD2	TRBJ2-1	CASSRPGLAGGGDEQFF	TGTGCCAGCAGCCGCCCGGGACTAGCGGGGGGAGGGGATGAGCAGTTCTTC
14	NA	TRBV9	NA	TRBJ1-2	CASSVGEGPYGYTF	TGTGCCAGCAGCGTAGGAGAGGGCCCCTATGGCTACACCTTC
15	NA	TRBV6-5	TRBD2	TRBJ2-1	CASTSTSGGAGEQFF	TGTGCCAGCACGTCCACTAGCGGGGGGGCCGGGGAGCAGTTCTTC
13	NA	TRBV3-1/TRBV3-2	NA	TRBJ1-5	CASSQDRNQPQHF	TGTGCCAGCAGCCAAGACAGAAATCAGCCCCAGCATTTT
14	once	TRBV7-9	NA	TRBJ1-1	CASGASQGRTEAFF	TGTGCCAGCGGGGCCTCACAGGGTCGGACTGAAGCTTTCTTT
16	NA	TRBV7-2	NA	TRBJ1-2	CASSLARGIGGSGYTF	TGTGCCAGCAGCTTAGCAAGGGGGATTGGGGGAAGTGGCTACACCTTC
14	NA	TRBV7-2	NA	TRBJ2-5	CASSLRVSGETQYF	TGTGCCAGCAGCTTACGCGTCTCGGGAGAGACCCAGTACTTC
13	NA	TRBV6-5	NA	TRBJ2-7	CASSYPGFREQYF	TGTGCCAGCAGTTACCCGGGGTTCAGGGAGCAGTACTTC
15	NA	TRBV3-1/TRBV3-2	TRBD1	TRBJ1-4	CASSKGGQGYEKLFF	TGTGCCAGCAGCAAAGGGGGACAGGGTTATGAAAAACTGTTTTTT
14	NA	TRBV19	NA	TRBJ2-7	CASSSRAPSYEQYF	TGTGCCAGTAGTTCCAGGGCCCCCTCCTACGAGCAGTACTTC
13	NA	TRBV15	NA	TRBJ2-5	CATSRDQQETQYF	TGTGCCACCAGCAGAGATCAGCAAGAGACCCAGTACTTC
16	NA	TRBV6-5	NA	TRBJ2-3	CASSYSSGPPPDTQYF	TGTGCCAGCAGTTACTCTTCAGGGCCCCCCCCAGATACGCAGTATTTT
14	NA	TRBV10-3	NA	TRBJ1-5	CAISESGGNQPQHF	TGTGCCATCAGTGAGTCAGGGGGCAATCAGCCCCAGCATTTT